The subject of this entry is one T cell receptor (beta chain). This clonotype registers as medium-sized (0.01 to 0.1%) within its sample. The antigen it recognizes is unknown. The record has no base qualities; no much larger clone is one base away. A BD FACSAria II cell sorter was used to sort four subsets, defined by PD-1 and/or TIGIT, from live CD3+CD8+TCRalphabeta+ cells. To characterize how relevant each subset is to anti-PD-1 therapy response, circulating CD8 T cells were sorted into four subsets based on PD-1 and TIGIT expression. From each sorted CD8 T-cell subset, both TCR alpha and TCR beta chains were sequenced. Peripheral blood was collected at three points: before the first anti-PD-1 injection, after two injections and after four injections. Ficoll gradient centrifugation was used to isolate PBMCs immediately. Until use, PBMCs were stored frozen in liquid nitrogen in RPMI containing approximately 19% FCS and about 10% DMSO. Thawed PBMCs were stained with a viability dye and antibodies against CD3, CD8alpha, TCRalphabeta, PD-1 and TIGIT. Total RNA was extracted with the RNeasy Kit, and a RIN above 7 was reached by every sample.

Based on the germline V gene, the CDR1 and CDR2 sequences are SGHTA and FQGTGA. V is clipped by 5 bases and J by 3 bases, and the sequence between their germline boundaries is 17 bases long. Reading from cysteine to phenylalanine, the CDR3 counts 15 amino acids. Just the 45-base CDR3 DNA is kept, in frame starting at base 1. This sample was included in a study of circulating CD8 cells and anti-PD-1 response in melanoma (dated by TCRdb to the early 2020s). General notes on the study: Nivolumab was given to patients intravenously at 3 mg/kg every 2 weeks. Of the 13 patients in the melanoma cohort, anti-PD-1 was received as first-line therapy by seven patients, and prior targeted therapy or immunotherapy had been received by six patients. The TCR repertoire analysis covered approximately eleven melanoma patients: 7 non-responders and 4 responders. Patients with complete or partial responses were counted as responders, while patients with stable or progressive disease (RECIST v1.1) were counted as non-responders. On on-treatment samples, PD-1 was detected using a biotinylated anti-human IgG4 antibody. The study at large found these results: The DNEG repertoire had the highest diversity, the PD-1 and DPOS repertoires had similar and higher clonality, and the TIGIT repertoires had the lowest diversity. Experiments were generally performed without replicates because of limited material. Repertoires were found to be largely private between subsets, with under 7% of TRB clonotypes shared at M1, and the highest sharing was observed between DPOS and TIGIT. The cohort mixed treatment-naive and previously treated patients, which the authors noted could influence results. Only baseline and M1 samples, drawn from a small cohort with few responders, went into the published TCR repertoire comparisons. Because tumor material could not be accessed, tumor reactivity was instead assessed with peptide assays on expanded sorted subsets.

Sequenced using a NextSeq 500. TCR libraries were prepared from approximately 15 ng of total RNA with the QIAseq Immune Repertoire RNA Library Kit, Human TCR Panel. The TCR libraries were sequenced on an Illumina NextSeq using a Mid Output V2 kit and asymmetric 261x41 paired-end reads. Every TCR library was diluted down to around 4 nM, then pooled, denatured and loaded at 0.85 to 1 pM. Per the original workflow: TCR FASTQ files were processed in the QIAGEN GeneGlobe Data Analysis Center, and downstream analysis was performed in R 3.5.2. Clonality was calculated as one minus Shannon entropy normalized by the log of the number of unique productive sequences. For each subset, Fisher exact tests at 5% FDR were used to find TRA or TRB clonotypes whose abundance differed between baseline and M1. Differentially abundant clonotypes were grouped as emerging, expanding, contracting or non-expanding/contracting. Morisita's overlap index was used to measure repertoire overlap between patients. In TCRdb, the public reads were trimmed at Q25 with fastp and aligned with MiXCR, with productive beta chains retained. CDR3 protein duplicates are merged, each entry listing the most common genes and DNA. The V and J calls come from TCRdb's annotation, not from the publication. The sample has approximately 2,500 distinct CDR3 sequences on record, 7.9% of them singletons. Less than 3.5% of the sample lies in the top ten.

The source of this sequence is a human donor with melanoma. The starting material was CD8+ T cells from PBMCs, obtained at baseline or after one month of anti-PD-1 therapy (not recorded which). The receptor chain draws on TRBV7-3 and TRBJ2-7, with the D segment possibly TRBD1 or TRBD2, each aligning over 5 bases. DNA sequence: TGTGCCAGCAGCCTTGACAGAGGGCCTATCTACGAGCAGTACTTC. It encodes CASSLDRGPIYEQYF.